These T cell receptor beta chains were read from a single sample in a study of molecular identifiers for immune sequencing clone quantification. From the PCR reads, TCRdb called clonotypes with MiXCR, one entry per CDR3 protein. Found here are 40,000 to 65,000 distinct CDR3 sequences, 35% to 40% of them singletons; the top ten hold 3% to 4%. Sample: naive CD8+ T cells from blood, with Jurkat cell RNA spiked in. The receptor source for this set is a human donor in good health. Some libraries in this study had Jurkat cell RNA spiked in. Both conserved end residues are part of each CDR3.

v_call,j_call,cdr3_aa
TRBV6-6,TRBJ1-5,CASSLPCNQPQHF
TRBV19,TRBJ1-1,CARTPGPMNTEAFF
TRBV28,TRBJ2-2,CASSYRTVTGELFF
TRBV28,TRBJ1-5,CASSTPDVGVLMSQHF
TRBV20-1,TRBJ2-7,CSAPTSGVYEQYF
TRBV20-1,TRBJ2-7,CSARDASSYEQYF
TRBV15,TRBJ2-7,CATSRERTSCYEQYF
TRBV5-6,TRBJ2-2,CASTWGTANTGELFF
TRBV7-6,TRBJ2-7,CACSPTSVPSYEQYF
TRBV7-2,TRBJ1-1,CASSPKEGLNTEAFF
TRBV20-1,TRBJ2-4,CSARLDREWGKNIQYF
TRBV11-2,TRBJ2-7,CASSLDDSAYEQYF
TRBV11-2,TRBJ1-4,CASSLTEKLFF
TRBV6-5,TRBJ1-3,CASSFDRGRGNTIYF
TRBV19,TRBJ1-5,CASSSSGPVPRYQPQHF
TRBV5-6,TRBJ2-5,CASSHDSQETQYF
TRBV20-1,TRBJ2-3,CSAVATSGRWPPDTQYF
TRBV28,TRBJ2-7,CASSLASGTYEQYF
TRBV4-3,TRBJ1-5,CASSQVQGDQPQHF
TRBV5-6,TRBJ2-4,CASSYWTGGRHF
TRBV2,TRBJ1-4,CASSQGAREKLFF
TRBV7-4,TRBJ1-1,CASSLRSLGKAFF
TRBV6-2/TRBV6-3,TRBJ1-1,CATVAGYTEAFF
TRBV4-1,TRBJ2-1,CASSQKELGKQFF
TRBV28,TRBJ2-3,CASSFTSGSKADTQYF
TRBV6-6,TRBJ1-4,CASIKGRGSEKLFF